This entry features one T cell receptor (beta chain) sequence. Some clones are missing from TCRdb's copy, which holds only in-frame ones; the method was immunoSEQ multiplex PCR. The sample yields tens of thousands of clones, roughly nine tenths seen once. The data are from a study of blood T cell repertoires in COVID-19. The germline V and J ends were trimmed by 3 bases and 1 base, with 17 bases remaining between them. From germline, CDR1 is SGHDT and CDR2 YYEEEE. CDR3 size: 17 residues. This receptor was taken from a middle-aged man with COVID-19, enrolled during active disease. This chain links TRBV5-6 with TRBJ1-5; maybe TRBD1 (5 bases). The sequenced sample consisted of peripheral blood. Written as DNA, the CDR3 is TGTGCCAGCAGCTCCGGGACTACCCAAGGGAGCAATCAGCCCCAGCATTTT. Amino acid sequence: CASSSGTTQGSNQPQHF.